This entry concerns a single TCR beta chain. Its specificity is unknown. The sequenced fragment ends 3 residues before the CDR3 boundary, so the rest is inferred from the germline J gene. The data were obtained in a study of T cells in women clearing cervical HPV infection. At the level of the study: With HLA typing for only a few women, HLA confounding remains possible. Regarding the study as a whole: Controls had more TRBV6-7 (approximately 0.15%) than cases (about 0.11%).

The germline CDR1 and CDR2 sequences are SNHLY and FYNNEI. Trimming removed 6 bases from V and 2 bases from J; junction bases left unmatched: 3. The CDR3 sequence is 14 residues long. Assay: immunoSEQ multiplex PCR; the TCRdb copy retains only in-frame clones and omits some. The sample data list over 20,000 clones. The sequence derives from a woman aged 18-70 years with a cervical HPV16 infection that either progressed to CIN3+ or cleared (not recorded which). Sequences were obtained from blood buffy coat. The V and J genes are TRBV2 and TRBJ2-7; 11 bases match TRBD1. CDR3 protein: CASSQGQGAYEQYF. CDR3 bases read: TGTGCCAGCAGCCAGGGACAGGGGGCCTACGAG.